The present TCR beta chain was sequenced within a study of blood T cell repertoires in COVID-19. The wider study: In each case, the material was cDNA or gDNA derived from T cells, B-cell-depleted T cells, or PBMCs.

Produced via immunoSEQ multiplex PCR; TCRdb's table is partial and in-frame only. The sample comprises around 140,000 clones, over 65% of which are singletons, and 5% to 7% rests with the top ten. This clone was picked up a small number of times. The V end was cut by 0 bases, the J end by 4 bases, with 7 bases between. Germline assignment: CDR1 MNHNY and CDR2 SVGAGI (reference sequence). The CDR3 is made up of 13 amino acids. Sequencing input: PBMCs or T cells enriched from blood (not recorded which). This clonotype was obtained from a woman aged 45 to 65 who had recovered from COVID-19. The J gene is TRBJ2-7, the V gene TRBV6-6, with D unclear. The CDR3 is CASSYSRDYEQYF. The CDR3 DNA reads as TGTGCCAGCAGTTACTCCCGCGATTACGAGCAGTACTTC.